This section outlines one TCR beta chain sequence together with its context. Original analysis: Amplification of reference gene primers provided the estimated nucleated cell counts. Here immunoSEQ multiplex PCR was the method, and the copy in TCRdb shows in-frame clones only, minus some. From that table come the V and J calls and clone size; the DNA was used to work out D and trimming. The sample carries approximately 80,000 clones, roughly 79% recorded once. The CDR3 is 13 amino acids. V lost 6 bases, J lost 4 bases, and 12 bases lay in between. The data derive from a study of blood T cell repertoires in COVID-19. Overall study context: Collection of acute and convalescent COVID-19 samples took place in the United States, Italy and Spain. The cDNA or gDNA used as material had been derived from T cells, B-cell-depleted T cells, or PBMCs.

Sequenced: peripheral blood. The V gene is TRBV12-3 or TRBV12-4, the J gene TRBJ1-2, with D tentatively TRBD1 (6 bases). The TCR was taken from a man of 80 years or more with acute or convalescent COVID-19. In DNA, the CDR3 is TGTGCCAGCAGCCGTAGACAGGCCTATGGCTACACCTTC. The encoded protein is CASSRRQAYGYTF.